This TCR beta chain was identified in a study of T-cell reconstitution after alpha-beta-depleted transplantation in children. The TCRbeta library was prepared with unique molecular identifiers. TCRdb processed the PCR reads anew with MiXCR; each CDR3 protein has one entry. The table includes more than 150,000 distinct CDR3 sequences, about 6.8% detected once. This clonotype was seen many times. This CDR3 has 17 residues. V gave up 6 bases and J gave up 5 bases; unmatched junction bases: 18. Sequencing was performed on PBMCs from the stem cell graft donor, taken from the stem cell graft. The TCR sequence derives from a human donor who donated a stem cell graft to a child with Wiskott-Aldrich syndrome. This chain links TRBV12-3 or TRBV12-4 with TRBJ1-1; 7 bases are shared with TRBD1. The CDR3 region is CASSSPGQTALKTEAFF. In nucleotides, the CDR3 is TGTGCCAGCAGCTCCCCGGGACAGACAGCGCTTAAAACTGAAGCTTTCTTT.